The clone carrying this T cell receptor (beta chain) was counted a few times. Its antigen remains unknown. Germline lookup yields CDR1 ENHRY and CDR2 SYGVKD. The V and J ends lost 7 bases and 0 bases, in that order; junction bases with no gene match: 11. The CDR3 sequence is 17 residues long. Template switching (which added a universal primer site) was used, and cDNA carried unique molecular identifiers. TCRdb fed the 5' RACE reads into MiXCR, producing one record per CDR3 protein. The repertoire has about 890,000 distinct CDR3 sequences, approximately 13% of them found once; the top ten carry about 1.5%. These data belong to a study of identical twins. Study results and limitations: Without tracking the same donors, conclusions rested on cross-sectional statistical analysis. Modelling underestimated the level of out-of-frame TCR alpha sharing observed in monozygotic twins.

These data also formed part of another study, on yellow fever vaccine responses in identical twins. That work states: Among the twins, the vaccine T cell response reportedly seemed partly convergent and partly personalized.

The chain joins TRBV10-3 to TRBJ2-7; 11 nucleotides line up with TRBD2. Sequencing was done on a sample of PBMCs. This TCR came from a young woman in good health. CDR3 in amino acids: CAINPGPSGGNSYEQYF. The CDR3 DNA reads TGTGCCATCAACCCCGGTCCTAGCGGGGGGAACTCCTACGAGCAGTACTTC.